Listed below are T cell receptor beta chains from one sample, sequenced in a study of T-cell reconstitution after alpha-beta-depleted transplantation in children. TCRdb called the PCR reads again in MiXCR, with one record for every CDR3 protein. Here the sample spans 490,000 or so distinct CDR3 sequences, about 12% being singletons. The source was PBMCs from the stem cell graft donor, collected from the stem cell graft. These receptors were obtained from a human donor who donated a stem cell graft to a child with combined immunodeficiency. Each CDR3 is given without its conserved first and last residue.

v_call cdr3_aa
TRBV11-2 ASSLGFASRRNEQF
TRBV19 ASSTHALNTEAF
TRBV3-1 ASSQEQPSYNEQF
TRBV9 ASSAQVGKERYEQY
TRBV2 ASRDGFSSSYEQY
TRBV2 ASRRDRSSYNEQF
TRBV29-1 SVEEVSGRAESYNEQF
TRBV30 AWKGLAGAVPGELF
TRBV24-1 ATSDLFPTDTQY
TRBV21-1 ASSGDRVPYEQY
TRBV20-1 SALDSSTDTQY
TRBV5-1 ASSLAQASSPLH
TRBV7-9 ASSLDTGSGETQY
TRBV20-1 SASPSGRAYGYT
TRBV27 ASTAREGYGYT
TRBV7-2 ASSVDSDEQY
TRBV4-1 ASSLGTGTTEAF
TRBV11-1 ASSPMWASQQETQY
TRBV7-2 ASSPYSTGELF
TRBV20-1 SAGPGIPYEQY
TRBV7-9 ASSFTQLVHTDTQY
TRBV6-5 ASSYSENRETQY
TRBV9 ASSVVPDSYNEQF
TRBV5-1 ASSLGLLSTDTQY
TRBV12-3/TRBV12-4 ASSSRSYGET
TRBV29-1 SVGENTEAF
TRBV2 ASRGRSNQPQH
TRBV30 AALGNTEAF
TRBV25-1 ASSIPGTGEAF
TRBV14 ASSQEDSTPSSHYEQY
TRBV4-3 ASRLVGSTEPNNYGYT
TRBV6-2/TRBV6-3 ASSLARSSYNEQF
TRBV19 ASTLGRVRTEAF
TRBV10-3 AISESRTALKPYYGYT
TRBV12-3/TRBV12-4 ASSLPRTQETQY
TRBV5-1 ASSLAPPSNEQF
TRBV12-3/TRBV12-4 ASSFDSNYEQY
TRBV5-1 ASSYRAFQETQY
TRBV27 ASSPLTGTSGHYEQY
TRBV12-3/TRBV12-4 ASSPRTVNTEAF
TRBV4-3 ASSPTLSGGAYHEQY
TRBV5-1 ASSPSGGSSSYEQY
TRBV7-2 ASSLADAGGPADTQY
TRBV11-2 ASSPQPGLSTDTQY
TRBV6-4 ASSDWDGQGEQF
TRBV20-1 SARWDGPTEAF